This TCR beta chain emerged from a study of blood T cell repertoires in COVID-19. TCRdb's table, derived via immunoSEQ multiplex PCR, lists solely in-frame clones and lacks some. Of about 230,000 clones detected, approximately 86% appear once; the ten largest clones hold roughly 1.2%. The CDR3 is made up of 14 amino acids. The germline gives CDR1 SGDLS, CDR2 YYNGEE. Deletions cut 3 bases from V and 6 bases from J, with 10 bases between. The Seattle site enrolled patients during active infection and followed them longitudinally. This receptor was taken from a woman aged 30 to 39 with COVID-19, enrolled during active disease. The rearrangement uses TRBV9 and TRBJ1-6, with D possibly TRBD1 on 5 matching bases. The sequencing sample was made of peripheral blood. CDR3 sequence reads: CASSETDFNSPLHF. The CDR3 DNA reads TGTGCCAGCAGCGAGACAGACTTTAATTCACCCCTCCACTTT.